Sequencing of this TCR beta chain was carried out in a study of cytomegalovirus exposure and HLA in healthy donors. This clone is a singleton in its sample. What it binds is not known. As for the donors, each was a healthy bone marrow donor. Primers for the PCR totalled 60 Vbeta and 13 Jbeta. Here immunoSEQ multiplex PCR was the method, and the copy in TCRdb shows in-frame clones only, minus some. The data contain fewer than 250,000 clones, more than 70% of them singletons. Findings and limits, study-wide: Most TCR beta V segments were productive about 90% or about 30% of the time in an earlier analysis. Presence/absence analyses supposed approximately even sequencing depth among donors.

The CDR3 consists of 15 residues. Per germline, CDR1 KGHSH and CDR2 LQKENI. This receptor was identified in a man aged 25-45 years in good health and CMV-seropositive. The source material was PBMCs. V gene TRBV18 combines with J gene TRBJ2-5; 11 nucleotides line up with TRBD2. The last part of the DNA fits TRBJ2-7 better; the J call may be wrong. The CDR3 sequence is CASSPQTSGGYEQYF. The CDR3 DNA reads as TGTGCCAGCTCACCACAAACTAGCGGGGGATACGAGCAGTACTTC.